The 31 T cell receptor beta chains below come from one sample, sequenced in a study of a mutant IDH1 vaccine in newly diagnosed glioma (dated by TCRdb to the early 2020s). Per the publication, the time point label means: week 23, last vaccination. Each vaccine dose, consisting of 300 ug of a 20-mer mutant IDH1 peptide in Montanide, was administered subcutaneously with topical imiquimod. The library came from the immunoSEQ multiplex PCR assay. The table comes from immuneACCESS by way of TCRdb, which keeps in-frame sequences with V and J called. Part of the clones is missing from these tables; in studies checked, under half for an unresolved V gene and the rest for unknown reasons. The sample records around 78,000 clones, 65% to 90% of which are singletons. The ten largest clones take up 2% to 2.5% of the sample. No cognate antigen is known for these TCRs. The material sequenced was PBMCs, taken from a glioma patient whose treatment included an IDH1 peptide vaccine. These receptors were obtained from a man in his thirties or forties with glioma. Some clones in this sample may be carry-over from other donors' samples.

This clone was recorded once. This rearrangement joins TRBV6-1 to TRBJ1-2; possible D gene TRBD1, 5 bases. CDR1 is MNHNS, CDR2 SASEGT, per germline. The CDR3 has 14 amino acids. Trimming cost V 5 bases and J 8 bases, with 18 bases left between them. This CDR3 is CASSWGGGTEGYTF. In DNA form, the CDR3 reads TGTGCCAGCAGTTGGGGGGGAGGGACTGAGGGCTACACCTTC.

The chain combines TRBV6-5 with TRBJ1-2; D gene ambiguous. Germline CDR1 and CDR2: MNHEY and SVGAGI. The V gene lost 6 bases and the J gene lost 4 bases, with 12 bases spanning the gap. The length of the CDR3 is 13 residues. The CDR3 sequence: CASRKGQGYGYTF. The CDR3 DNA reads TGTGCCAGCAGAAAGGGTCAAGGCTATGGCTACACCTTC.

The chain has TRBV5-5 and TRBJ1-2; D not certain. The CDR3 loop spans 13 amino acids. V lost 4 bases and J lost 4, with 11 bases in between. Germline-derived CDR1 and CDR2 are SGHKS and YYEKEE (reference sequence). CDR3 in DNA: TGTGCCAGCAGCCTATCAAGACCCTATGGCTACACCTTC. Translation: CASSLSRPYGYTF.

The chain uses TRBV9 and TRBJ1-4, with D possibly being TRBD1 (6 bases). This CDR3 comprises 13 residues. CDR1 SGDLS and CDR2 YYNGEE come from the germline V gene. Trimming left V 0 bases short and J 8 bases short, with 8 bases between. The CDR3 region is CASSVADREKLFF. The CDR3 region has the DNA TGTGCCAGCAGCGTAGCGGACAGAGAAAAACTGTTTTTT.

This rearrangement joins TRBV5-1 to TRBJ1-6, with D possibly being TRBD1 (5 bases). V shed 1 base and J shed 10 bases, with 15 bases lying between them. Per germline, CDR1 SGHRS and CDR2 YFSETQ. This CDR3 region has 15 residues. CDR3 coding DNA: TGCGCCAGCAGCTTGCAGGACATTACGGGATCACCCCTCCACTTT. The encoded protein is CASSLQDITGSPLHF. Together with reference TRBV5-1 and TRBJ1-6, the CDR3 gives the full variable domain: KAGVTQTPRYLIKTRGQQVTLSCSPISGHRSVSWYQQTPGQGLQFLFEYFSETQRNKGNFPGRFSGRQFSNSRSEMNVSTLELGDSALYLCASSLQDITGSPLHFGNGTRLTVT.

J is TRBJ1-4 and V is TRBV29-1; 9 bases agree with TRBD1. Per germline, CDR1 SQVTM and CDR2 ANQGSEA. The V and J ends lost 7 bases and 7 bases, in that order; junction bases with no gene match: 7. This CDR3 comprises 13 residues. The DNA of the CDR3 is TGCAGCGCCCGACAGGGGGATAGTGAAAAACTGTTTTTT. Protein product: CSARQGDSEKLFF.

The chain is built from TRBV25-1 and TRBJ2-1; TRBD2 agrees at 7 bases. This CDR3 has 15 residues. The ends lost 7 bases at V and 4 bases at J; junction bases unmatched: 10. Per the germline V gene, CDR1 is MGHDK and CDR2 is SYGVNS. The CDR3 nucleotides read TGTGCCAGCACTCCCCGTGTGCGGGAGTACAATGAGCAGTTCTTC. Translated, it gives CASTPRVREYNEQFF.

The genes are TRBV10-3 and TRBJ1-1; D is undetermined. Germline V gene sequence: CDR1 ENHRY, CDR2 SYGVKD. V was clipped by 6 bases and J by 3 bases, with 11 bases between them. The CDR3 totals 13 residues. CDR3 DNA: TGTGCCATCAGCCCGACCGGGGACACTGAAGCTTTCTTT. The encoded protein is CAISPTGDTEAFF.

This chain connects TRBV5-1 to TRBJ2-3; 8 nucleotides match TRBD2. The germline gives CDR1 SGHRS, CDR2 YFSETQ. The CDR3 extends over 14 amino acids. Trimming took 7 bases from V and 4 from J; bases not matched to a gene: 8. DNA of the CDR3: TGCGCCAGCGAGGAAACGGGGGGGCCAGATACGCAGTATTTT. Encoded protein: CASEETGGPDTQYF.

The chain employs TRBV10-3 and TRBJ2-5; unclear D gene. CDR1 is ENHRY, CDR2 SYGVKD, per germline. Trimming removed 4 bases at V and 5 bases at J, with 11 bases between. CDR3 length equals 13 residues. The CDR3 DNA sequence: TGTGCCATCAGTGGTGGGGTCCGGGAGACCCAGTACTTC. Translation: CAISGGVRETQYF.

The V and J genes are TRBV5-1 and TRBJ2-3, with 11 bases fitting TRBD2. Germline lookup yields CDR1 SGHRS and CDR2 YFSETQ. The J segment lost 2 bases and the V segment lost 0 bases, leaving 11 bases of the junction unmatched. CDR3 length: 19 residues. The CDR3 loop reads CASSLGTSGPATSTDTQYF. The CDR3, as DNA: TGCGCCAGCAGCTTGGGGACTAGCGGGCCCGCCACCTCCACAGATACGCAGTATTTT.

The chain combines TRBV11-1 with TRBJ1-1; 8 positions agree with TRBD1. V was clipped by 5 bases and J by 5 bases; unmatched bases: 10. Germline lookup yields CDR1 SGHAT and CDR2 FQDESV (reference sequence). The CDR3 consists of 15 residues. DNA of the CDR3: TGTGCCAGCAGCCCCTGGACAGGGATCGGTACTGAAGCTTTCTTT. Encoded protein: CASSPWTGIGTEAFF. Variable domain in full (rest from reference TRBV11-1 and TRBJ1-1): EAEVAQSPRYKITEKSQAVAFWCDPISGHATLYWYRQILGQGPELLVQFQDESVVDDSQLPKDRFSAERLKGVDSTLKIQPAELGDSAMYLCASSPWTGIGTEAFFGQGTRLTVV.

The chain has TRBV29-1 and TRBJ1-2; tentatively, D is TRBD1 (5 bases). This CDR3 contains 13 residues. Germline V gene sequence: CDR1 SQVTM, CDR2 ANQGSEA. Trimming took 3 bases from V and 5 from J, leaving 13 bases between them. CDR3 in DNA: TGCAGCGTTGAGGCAGGGCTTGGTTATGGCTACACCTTC. Translated: CSVEAGLGYGYTF. Full variable domain (rest looked up from reference TRBV29-1 and TRBJ1-2): SAVISQKPSRDICQRGTSLTIQCQVDSQVTMMFWYRQQPGQSLTLIATANQGSEATYESGFVIDKFPISRPNLTFSTLTVSNMSPEDSSIYLCSVEAGLGYGYTFGSGTRLTVV.

Points on this clone: In the same sample, other DNA sequences code for this CDR3. The chain joins TRBV11-3 to TRBJ2-1, with a possible D match to TRBD1 (5 bases). The length of the CDR3 is 15 residues. Trimming pared 3 bases from V and 1 base from J, leaving 10 bases between. Germline CDR1 reads SGHNT; CDR2 reads YENEEA. CDR3 bases: TGTGCCAGCAGCTTTAGGCAGGGTTCCTACAATGAGCAGTTCTTC. Its protein product is CASSFRQGSYNEQFF.

The genes are TRBV5-1 and TRBJ2-3; 11 nucleotides agree with TRBD2. The J segment lost 2 bases and the V segment lost 4 bases, leaving 3 bases of the junction unmatched. The CDR3 extends over 15 amino acids. Germline CDR1 and CDR2: SGHRS and YFSETQ. The CDR3 reads CASSLSGRATDTQYF. CDR3 nucleotide sequence: TGCGCCAGCAGCCTTAGCGGGAGGGCCACAGATACGCAGTATTTT.

This clone was seen only a few times. This sequence joins TRBV7-6 and TRBJ1-5, with 7 bases fitting TRBD1. The CDR3 runs to 14 residues. V was clipped by 5 bases and J by 5 bases; unmatched bases: 6. The germline V gene encodes CDR1 SGHVS and CDR2 FNYEAQ. The CDR3 region has the DNA TGTGCCAGCAGCAGACAGGGTCTCGATCAGCCCCAGCATTTT. As protein: CASSRQGLDQPQHF.

The chain combines TRBV29-1 with TRBJ2-5; 15 bases line up with TRBD2. Per germline, CDR1 SQVTM and CDR2 ANQGSEA. Unmatched junction bases numbered 5, after V lost 1 base and J lost 5 bases. The CDR3 runs to 16 residues. The chain's CDR3 is CSVEGGLAGGVETQYF. CDR3 nucleotide sequence: TGCAGCGTTGAAGGGGGACTAGCGGGAGGAGTCGAGACCCAGTACTTC.

In DNA, the CDR3 is TGTGCCAGCAGTTACTCGGCGGCACTAGCAAACATTCAGTACTTC. Protein sequence: CASSYSAALANIQYF. The gene calls are TRBV6-5 and TRBJ2-4, with D possibly matching TRBD2 (6 bases). Germline values: CDR1 MNHEY, CDR2 SVGAGI. V lost 0 bases to trimming and J lost 6 bases, with 12 bases between them. This CDR3 is built from 15 residues.

The chain is built from TRBV19 and TRBJ1-1; no definite D call. V was pared by 5 bases and J by 1 base, with 14 bases between. This CDR3 is built from 15 residues. CDR1 is LNHDA and CDR2 is SQIVND in the germline V gene (reference sequence). The CDR3 DNA follows: TGTGCCAGTAGTCCCCCCTGGAGGGAGAACACTGAAGCTTTCTTT. Translating gives CASSPPWRENTEAFF. Complete variable domain (other parts from reference TRBV19 and TRBJ1-1): DGGITQSPKYLFRKEGQNVTLSCEQNLNHDAMYWYRQDPGQGLRLIYYSQIVNDFQKGDIAEGYSVSREKKESFPLTVTSAQKNPTAFYLCASSPPWRENTEAFFGQGTRLTVV.

The rearrangement uses TRBV5-4 and TRBJ1-1, with 8 bases that match TRBD1. V trimming: 4 bases; J trimming: 5 bases; junction bases outside the gene matches: 7. The CDR3 contains 14 residues. Looked up from germline, CDR1 is SGHNT and CDR2 is YYREEE (reference sequence). Here the CDR3 DNA reads TGTGCCAGCAGCGCCAGGGGGCTACGAACTGAAGCTTTCTTT. Protein: CASSARGLRTEAFF.

The genes are TRBV28 and TRBJ1-1; 7 positions agree with TRBD1. Germline V gene lookup returns CDR1 MDHEN and CDR2 SYDVKM. The CDR3 is made up of 14 amino acids. V was pared by 7 bases and J by 1 base, with 6 bases of the junction left unmatched. The CDR3 here is CASTYGDRNTEAFF. In DNA form, the CDR3 reads TGTGCCAGCACCTACGGGGACAGGAACACTGAAGCTTTCTTT.

This clone was recorded once. The chain is built from TRBV28 and TRBJ2-3; possible D gene TRBD2, 7 bases. The CDR3 contains 15 residues. The V end lost 7 bases, the J end lost 6 bases, and 20 bases lay between the germline ends. Germline CDR1 MDHEN, CDR2 SYDVKM. CDR3 loop: CASTRGGAGMDTQYF. The CDR3, as DNA: TGTGCCAGCACCAGAGGGGGGGCTGGCATGGATACGCAGTATTTT.

The genes are TRBV7-2 and TRBJ2-2, with D tentatively TRBD1 or TRBD2 (5 bases each). The CDR3 totals 14 residues. The germline V and J ends were trimmed by 6 bases and 6 bases, with 14 bases remaining between them. Germline CDR1 SGHTA, CDR2 FQGNSA. Here the CDR3 DNA reads TGTGCCAGCAGTCCGGGACGGCCGGCCGGGGAGCTGTTTTTT. Translated, it gives CASSPGRPAGELFF.

The chain couples TRBV27 to TRBJ2-1; the D is unclear. Germline loops: CDR1 MNHEY, CDR2 SMNVEV (reference sequence). V was shortened by 2 bases and J by 7 bases, with 21 bases between the two germline ends. The CDR3 consists of 17 residues. The CDR3 loop is CASSLALGSVAVNEQFF. The CDR3 nucleotides are TGTGCCAGCAGTTTAGCTTTGGGGTCAGTGGCTGTGAATGAGCAGTTCTTC.

The chain carries TRBV6-5 and TRBJ2-1; a possible D gene is TRBD2 (5 bases). CDR1 is MNHEY and CDR2 is SVGAGI in the germline V gene. CDR3 length equals 14 residues. Between the trimmed V and J ends, which lost 5 bases and 4 bases, there was a span of 12 bases. CDR3 DNA sequence: TGTGCCAGCAGTCGGGGATTCAATTACAATGAGCAGTTCTTC. Protein sequence: CASSRGFNYNEQFF.

V gene TRBV7-2 combines with J gene TRBJ1-4; 9 nucleotides agree with TRBD1. In germline, CDR1 is SGHTA, CDR2 FQGNSA. Trimming took 4 bases from V and 7 from J; bases not matched to a gene: 10. This CDR3 contains 16 residues. CDR3 in DNA: TGTGCCAGCAGCTCAGAGGGACAGGGATGGGGTGAAAAACTGTTTTTT. Translation: CASSSEGQGWGEKLFF.

V gene TRBV7-3 combines with J gene TRBJ2-5, with 7 bases that match TRBD2. The length of the CDR3 is 13 residues. In germline, CDR1 is SGHTA, CDR2 FQGTGA. The junction had 2 bases not matched to a gene; V was cut back by 3 bases and J by 4 bases. The CDR3: CASSFGEGETQYF. The CDR3 coding sequence is TGTGCCAGCAGCTTCGGGGAGGGAGAGACCCAGTACTTC.

The chain carries TRBV18 and TRBJ1-5; TRBD1 aligns across 8 bases. With 6 bases clipped from V and 5 bases from J, the junction kept 9 bases outside the gene matches. Germline CDR1 is KGHSH and CDR2 is LQKENI. This CDR3 contains 15 residues. CDR3 in amino acids: CASSRRTGNDQPQHF. The CDR3 DNA reads as TGTGCCAGCTCGCGGAGGACAGGGAATGATCAGCCCCAGCATTTT.

The gene calls are TRBV30 and TRBJ1-6; 9 bases match TRBD1. The J segment lost 7 bases and the V segment lost 7 bases, leaving 5 bases of the junction unmatched. The CDR3 length is 13 residues. CDR1 is GTSNPN, CDR2 SVGIG, per germline (reference sequence). CDR3 region: CALDGTGNSPLHF. CDR3 nucleotide sequence: TGTGCCTTGGACGGGACAGGGAATTCACCCCTCCACTTT. The variable domain in full, completed from reference TRBV30 and TRBJ1-6, reads SQTIHQWPATLVQPVGSPLSLECTVEGTSNPNLYWYRQAAGRGLQLLFYSVGIGQISSEVPQNLSASRPQDRQFILSSKKLLLSDSGFYLCALDGTGNSPLHFGNGTRLTVT.

This chain links TRBV5-6 with TRBJ1-1; D gene unclear. Germline loops: CDR1 SGHDT, CDR2 YYEEEE. Trimming pared 4 bases from V and 10 bases from J, leaving 14 bases between. The CDR3 has 12 amino acids. Here the CDR3 reads CASSKPGRGAFF. In DNA form, the CDR3 reads TGTGCCAGCAGCAAACCCGGGCGGGGAGCTTTCTTT.

The chain links TRBV28 to TRBJ1-1; TRBD1 aligns across 10 bases. Germline V gives CDR1 MDHEN, CDR2 SYDVKM. The CDR3 sequence is 16 residues long. The V gene end was trimmed by 7 bases and the J gene end by 1 base; junction bases not matched to a gene: 9. CDR3 DNA sequence: TGTGCCAGCATTATAGGACAGGGGGTTTCGAACACTGAAGCTTTCTTT. Amino acids: CASIIGQGVSNTEAFF.